This T cell receptor (beta chain) came from a study of T cell responses to AZD1222 COVID-19 vaccine. Clones were read by immunoSEQ multiplex PCR, and TCRdb kept only the in-frame ones, dropping some. The sample includes more than 140,000 clones, more than 70% of them seen just once. Study findings and constraints: Dominant at 160-218 and 743-854, vaccine-associated CD4 TCRs also spanned spike.

Trimming removed 2 bases from V and 3 bases from J, with 5 bases in between. Germline V gene data show CDR1 as MNHNS and CDR2 as SASEGT. This CDR3 comprises 12 residues. Concerning this clone: The target antigen is unknown.

The sample in question was peripheral blood, obtained on day 0 of MenACWY control vaccination. The source is an adult in good health. This sequence joins TRBV6-1 and TRBJ2-7; D not certain. CDR3 nucleotides: TGTGCCAGCAGTGAATGGGACTACGAGCAGTACTTC. It encodes CASSEWDYEQYF.